This TCR beta chain comes out of a study of T cell responses to AZD1222 COVID-19 vaccine. Sequenced by immunoSEQ multiplex PCR; TCRdb stores in-frame clones only, minus some. In the table there are 110,000 to 150,000 clones, just under 95% of which are singletons. CDR3 length: 13 residues. V was clipped by 0 bases and J by 7 bases, with 10 bases between them. The germline gives CDR1 SGHAT, CDR2 FQNNGV. The specimen comprised peripheral blood, sampled after recovery from COVID-19. The receptor was isolated from an adult who had recovered from COVID-19. This rearrangement joins TRBV11-2 to TRBJ2-7, with D unclear. In DNA, the CDR3 is TGTGCCAGCAGCTTAGATCGTGGCGGAGAGCAGTACTTC. This encodes CASSLDRGGEQYF.